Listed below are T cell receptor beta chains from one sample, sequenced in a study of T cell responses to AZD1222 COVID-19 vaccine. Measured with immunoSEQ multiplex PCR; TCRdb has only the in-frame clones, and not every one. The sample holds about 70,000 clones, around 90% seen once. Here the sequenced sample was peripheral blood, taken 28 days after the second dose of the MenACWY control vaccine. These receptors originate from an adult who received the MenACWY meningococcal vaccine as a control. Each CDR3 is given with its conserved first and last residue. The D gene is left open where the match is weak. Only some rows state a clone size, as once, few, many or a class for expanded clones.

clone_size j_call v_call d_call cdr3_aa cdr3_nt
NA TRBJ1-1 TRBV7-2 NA CASSLTENTEAFF TGTGCCAGCAGCCTAACAGAGAACACTGAAGCTTTCTTT
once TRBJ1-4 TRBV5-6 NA CASSFVGNEKLFF TGTGCCAGCAGCTTCGTGGGTAATGAAAAACTGTTTTTT
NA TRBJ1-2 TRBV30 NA CAWSAPAGYGYTF TGTGCCTGGAGTGCCCCGGCGGGGTATGGCTACACCTTC
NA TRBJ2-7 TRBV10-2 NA CASENYEQYF TGCGCCAGCGAGAACTACGAGCAGTACTTC
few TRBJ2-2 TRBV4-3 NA CASSLRERANTGELFF TGCGCCAGCAGCCTCAGGGAGAGGGCGAACACCGGGGAGCTGTTTTTT
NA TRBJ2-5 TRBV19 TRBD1 CASSMGTGGQETQYF TGTGCCAGTAGTATGGGGACAGGGGGTCAAGAGACCCAGTACTTC
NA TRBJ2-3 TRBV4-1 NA CASSQGTGLSTDTQYF TGCGCCAGCAGCCAAGGCACGGGACTTAGCACAGATACGCAGTATTTT
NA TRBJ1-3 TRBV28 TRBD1 CASSEPRDRGSGNTIYF TGTGCCAGCAGTGAACCCCGGGACAGGGGCTCTGGAAACACCATATATTTT
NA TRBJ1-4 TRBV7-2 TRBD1 CASSLGGDRVGEKLFF TGTGCCAGCAGCTTAGGCGGGGACAGGGTAGGGGAAAAACTGTTTTTT
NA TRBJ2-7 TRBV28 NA CVVGQGTYEQYF TGTGTCGTGGGGCAGGGCACCTACGAGCAGTACTTC
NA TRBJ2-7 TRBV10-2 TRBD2 CASSESGGRLWEQYF TGCGCCAGCAGTGAGAGCGGGGGGCGCCTCTGGGAGCAGTACTTC
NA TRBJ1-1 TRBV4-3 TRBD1 CASSQTGTVNTEAFF TGCGCCAGCAGCCAGACCGGGACAGTAAACACTGAAGCTTTCTTT
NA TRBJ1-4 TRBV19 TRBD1 CASSMGQVPTNEKLFF TGTGCCAGTAGTATGGGACAGGTTCCAACTAATGAAAAACTGTTTTTT
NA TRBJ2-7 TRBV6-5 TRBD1 CASRTGASYEQYF TGTGCCAGCAGGACAGGGGCCTCCTACGAGCAGTACTTC
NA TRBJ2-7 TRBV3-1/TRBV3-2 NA CASSQDFRSSSYEQYF TGTGCCAGCAGCCAAGATTTCAGGTCCTCCTCTTACGAGCAGTACTTC
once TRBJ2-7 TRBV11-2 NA CASTRNGGEQYF TGTGCCAGCACCCGCAATGGAGGCGAGCAGTACTTC
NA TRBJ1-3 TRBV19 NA CASSGRDSGNTIYF TGTGCCAGTAGTGGAAGAGATTCTGGAAACACCATATATTTT
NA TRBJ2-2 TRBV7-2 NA CASSLAASQNTGELFF TGTGCCAGCAGCTTAGCAGCCAGCCAGAACACCGGGGAGCTGTTTTTT
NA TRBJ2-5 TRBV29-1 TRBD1 CSVEDATGGGQETQYF TGCAGCGTTGAAGATGCGACAGGGGGAGGTCAAGAGACCCAGTACTTC
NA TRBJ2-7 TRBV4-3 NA CASSQTQGGEQYF TGCGCCAGCAGCCAGACCCAGGGAGGTGAGCAGTACTTC
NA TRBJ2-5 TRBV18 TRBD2 CASSRTSGSGETQYF TGTGCCAGCTCCCGGACTAGCGGGAGTGGAGAGACCCAGTACTTC
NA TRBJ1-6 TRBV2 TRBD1 CASSLRQGEESSYNSPLHF TGTGCCAGCAGTCTCCGACAGGGGGAGGAAAGCTCCTATAATTCACCCCTCCACTTT
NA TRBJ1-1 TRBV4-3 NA CASSHAGSVAFF TGCGCCAGCAGCCATGCAGGCTCTGTAGCTTTCTTT
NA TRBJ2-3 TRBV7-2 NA CASSVAWGTDTQYF TGTGCCAGCAGCGTGGCGTGGGGCACAGATACGCAGTATTTT
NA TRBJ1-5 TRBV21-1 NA CASKRQPQHF TGTGCCAGCAAACGGCAGCCCCAGCATTTT
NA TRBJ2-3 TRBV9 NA CASSVGGYGDTQYF TGTGCCAGCAGCGTAGGGGGCTACGGGGATACGCAGTATTTT
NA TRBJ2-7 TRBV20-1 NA CSASPRGVPYEQYF TGCAGTGCTAGTCCCCGGGGAGTCCCCTACGAGCAGTACTTC
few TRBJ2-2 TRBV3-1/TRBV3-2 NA CASSQGTGNTGELFF TGTGCCAGCAGCCAAGGGACTGGGAACACCGGGGAGCTGTTTTTT
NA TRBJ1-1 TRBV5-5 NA CASSSRQSSTEAFF TGTGCCAGCAGCTCTAGGCAGAGCTCCACTGAAGCTTTCTTT
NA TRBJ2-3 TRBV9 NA CASSENTDTQYF TGTGCCAGCAGCGAAAACACAGATACGCAGTATTTT
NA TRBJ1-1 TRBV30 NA CAWSETTGSRTEAFF TGTGCCTGGAGCGAGACCACAGGGTCGAGGACTGAAGCTTTCTTT
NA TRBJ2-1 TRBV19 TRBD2 CASGLAKYNEQFF TGTGCCAGCGGACTAGCAAAATACAATGAGCAGTTCTTC
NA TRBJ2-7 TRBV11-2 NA CASSPGTANYEQYF TGTGCCAGCAGCCCCGGGACCGCAAACTACGAGCAGTACTTC
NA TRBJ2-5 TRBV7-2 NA CASSLKETQYF TGTGCCAGCAGCTTAAAAGAGACCCAGTACTTC
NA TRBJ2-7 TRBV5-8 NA CASSRRSSSYEQYF TGTGCCAGCAGCCGGCGCTCCTCATCCTACGAGCAGTACTTC
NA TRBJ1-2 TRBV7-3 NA CASSLNGLEGYTF TGTGCCAGCAGCTTAAACGGCCTGGAGGGCTACACCTTC
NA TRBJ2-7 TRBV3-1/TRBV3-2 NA CASTQGFPGEQYF TGTGCCAGCACCCAGGGGTTCCCCGGGGAGCAGTACTTC
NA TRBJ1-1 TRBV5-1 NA CASSPGERGTEAFF TGCGCCAGCAGCCCTGGGGAAAGGGGCACTGAAGCTTTCTTT
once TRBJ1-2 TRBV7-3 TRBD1 CASSSDRVGGYTF TGTGCCAGCAGCTCCGACAGGGTCGGCGGCTACACCTTC
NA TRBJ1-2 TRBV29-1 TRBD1 CSVEDRGRVYGYTF TGCAGCGTGGAGGACAGGGGGCGCGTCTATGGCTACACCTTC
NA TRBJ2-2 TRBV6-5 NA CASISWVTGELFF TGTGCCAGCATTAGTTGGGTCACCGGGGAGCTGTTTTTT
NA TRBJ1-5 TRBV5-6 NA CASSGAGAPNQPQHF TGTGCCAGCAGCGGGGCTGGGGCGCCCAATCAGCCCCAGCATTTT
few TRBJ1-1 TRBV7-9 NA CASRSGAGGTEAFF TGTGCCAGCAGATCAGGGGCCGGGGGCACTGAAGCTTTCTTT
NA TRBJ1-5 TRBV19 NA CASSKIETYYYQPQHF TGTGCCAGTAGTAAGATAGAGACGTACTATTATCAGCCCCAGCATTTT
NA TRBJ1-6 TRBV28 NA CASSLGGQIGSPLHF TGTGCCAGCAGTTTGGGTGGGCAAATTGGTTCACCCCTCCACTTT